What follows describes a single T cell receptor beta chain. Antigen unknown. V lost 5 bases and J lost 0, with 7 bases in between. CDR1 MRHNA and CDR2 SNTAGT come from the germline V gene. The CDR3 spans 14 residues. These data belong to a study of shared clonotypes between healthy human individuals. Study outcomes and limitations: In the sorted subsets, rarefaction showed sequencing was incomplete despite large depth. Clonotype sharing across a few donors was observed for 4% to 6.5% of naive CD4 clonotypes. Only blood was sampled; tissue repertoires likely differ.

The data were produced by immunoSEQ multiplex PCR, yet TCRdb's version contains in-frame clones alone and is incomplete. The table lists about 2.3 million clones, 85% to 95% of them singletons. The J gene is TRBJ1-4, the V gene TRBV6-4; maybe TRBD1 (5 bases). The TCR was taken from a young man in good health. Some clones in this sample may be carry-over from other donors' samples. The sample was naive CD4+ T cells from PBMCs. Sample subset: CD45RA+ positively selected. The CDR3 region has the DNA TGTGCCAGCAGTCAGACAGCAACTAATGAAAAACTGTTTTTT. It specifies CASSQTATNEKLFF.